This T cell receptor (beta chain) was retrieved from a study of T cells in narcolepsy. Turning to the study itself: Donors had narcolepsy type 1 or type 2, or were healthy controls.

Using immunoSEQ multiplex PCR, the repertoire was profiled, and TCRdb retains in-frame clones only, with some absent. The table shows over 30,000 clones, with roughly 87% occurring only once. The V gene's germline CDR1 is MDHEN and CDR2 SYDVKM. The CDR3 is made up of 17 amino acids. The germline V and J ends were trimmed by 5 bases and 7 bases, with 23 bases remaining between them. The rearrangement uses TRBV28 and TRBJ2-2; TRBD1 is a possible D gene (7 bases). Input material: CD45RA- memory CD4+ T cells from PBMCs. The TCR sequence derives from a human donor with narcolepsy. CDR3 loop: CASSLGGFTGEDGELFF. The CDR3 DNA follows: TGTGCCAGCAGTCTAGGGGGGTTTACAGGGGAGGACGGGGAGCTGTTTTTT.